Included here is one T cell receptor beta chain sequence, with context. Germline loops: CDR1 PRHDT, CDR2 FYEKMQ (reference sequence). The CDR3 runs 15 residues. Trimming removed 8 bases from V and 4 bases from J; junction bases left unmatched: 7. The repertoire was sequenced with immunoSEQ multiplex PCR; TCRdb's copy has only in-frame clones and lacks some. The sample has 64,000 or so clones, around 96% seen once. This sample is drawn from a study of T cell changes during pregnancy in multiple sclerosis. The source is a female donor with multiple sclerosis, enrolled in a pregnancy study. The specimen was CD8+ T cells from peripheral blood mononuclear cells, collected after pregnancy. This rearrangement joins TRBV13 to TRBJ2-2; 10 bases line up with TRBD1. CDR3 coding DNA: TGTGCCAGCGTTGACAGGGGGCGGGTCACCGGGGAGCTGTTTTTT. This translates into CASVDRGRVTGELFF.